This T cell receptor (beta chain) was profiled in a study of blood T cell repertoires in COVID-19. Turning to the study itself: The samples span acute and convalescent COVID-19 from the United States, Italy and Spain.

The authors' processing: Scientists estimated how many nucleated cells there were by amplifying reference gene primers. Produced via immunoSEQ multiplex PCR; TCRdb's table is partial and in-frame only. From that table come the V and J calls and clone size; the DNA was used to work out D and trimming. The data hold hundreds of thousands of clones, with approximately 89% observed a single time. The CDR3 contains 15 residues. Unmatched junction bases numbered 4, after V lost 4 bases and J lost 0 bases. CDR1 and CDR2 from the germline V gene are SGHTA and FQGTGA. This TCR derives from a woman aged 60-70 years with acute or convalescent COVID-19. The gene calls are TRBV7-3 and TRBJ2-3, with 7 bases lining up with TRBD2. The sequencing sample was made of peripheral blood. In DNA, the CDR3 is TGTGCCAGCAGCTCCCTAGCGGCTAGCACAGATACGCAGTATTTT. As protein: CASSSLAASTDTQYF.